The text below deals with one T cell receptor beta chain. What it recognizes is unknown. Unique molecular identifiers were incorporated into the prepared TCRbeta library. TCRdb passed the PCR reads through MiXCR, listing each CDR3 protein once. Found here are 600,000 to 800,000 distinct CDR3 sequences, roughly 13% of them singletons; the top ten hold 0.79%. The CDR3 length is 15 residues. Looked up from germline, CDR1 is SQVTM and CDR2 is ANQGSEA. V was shortened by 0 bases and J by 9 bases, with 20 bases between the two germline ends. The sample comes from a study of T-cell reconstitution after alpha-beta-depleted transplantation in children. General observations from the study: Diversity and T-cell counts at one year after transplant derived mostly from new T cells.

This chain connects TRBV29-1 to TRBJ2-5; D possibly corresponds to TRBD1 (5 bases). The TCR comes from a girl aged 2-10 years with congenital amegakaryocytic thrombocytopenia, due to receive a stem cell transplant. Material: PBMCs, obtained before TCRalphabeta/CD19-depleted stem cell transplant. CDR3 in amino acids: CSVEDRRQPPGSQYF. The CDR3 DNA reads TGCAGCGTTGAAGATAGGCGGCAGCCCCCAGGGTCCCAGTACTTC.